Presented here are 22 T cell receptor beta chains from one specimen sequenced in a study of CD8 T cells in Susac syndrome. Random hexamers were used to reverse transcribe an amount of about 0.45 to 1 ug RNA. TCRdb analysed the immunoSEQ multiplex PCR reads with MiXCR anew, one entry per CDR3 protein. The sample lists about 70,000 distinct CDR3 sequences, around 93% occurring once. Specimen: CD8+ T cells from PBMCs. All receptors come from a human donor in good health.

The genes are TRBV5-6 and TRBJ2-1; D is unclear. The V and J ends lost 0 bases and 11 bases respectively, with 6 bases between them. Germline V CDR1 and CDR2: SGHDT, YYEEEE. This CDR3 is built from 11 residues. The CDR3 protein is CASSLVGKQFF. For the CDR3, the DNA is TGTGCCAGCAGCTTGGTAGGAAAGCAGTTCTTC.

The gene calls are TRBV12-3 or TRBV12-4 and TRBJ2-7, with D possibly TRBD2 on 6 matching bases. V lost 2 bases to trimming and J lost 2 bases, with 10 bases between them. This CDR3 has 14 amino acids. The CDR3 protein is CASSLSGETYEQYF. In DNA form, the CDR3 reads TGTGCCAGCAGTTTATCGGGGGAGACCTACGAGCAGTACTTC.

This sequence joins TRBV11-2 and TRBJ2-3, with D hard to call. Germline CDR1 reads SGHAT; CDR2 reads FQNNGV. This CDR3 comprises 16 residues. The V gene lost 3 bases and the J gene lost 6 bases, with 19 bases spanning the gap. The CDR3 here is CASSFLVSGGGDTQYF. The CDR3 DNA reads as TGTGCCAGCAGCTTTCTTGTTTCGGGTGGTGGGGATACGCAGTATTTT.

V is TRBV12-3 or TRBV12-4 and J is TRBJ2-4; maybe TRBD2 (6 bases). The V gene lost 6 bases and the J gene lost 5 bases, with 14 bases spanning the gap. The CDR3 extends over 14 amino acids. The CDR3 coding sequence is TGTGCCAGCAGCTCCTCGGGGGACCAAAACATTCAGTACTTC. It translates to CASSSSGDQNIQYF.

This clonotype was observed once. The genes are TRBV4-3 and TRBJ1-2; TRBD1 matches 7 bases. CDR1 and CDR2 (germline): LGHNA, YSLEER. This CDR3 spans 16 amino acids. V was pared by 4 bases and J by 6 bases, with 14 bases of the junction left unmatched. The chain's CDR3 is CASSPGDSQHGNGYTF. CDR3 sequence (DNA): TGCGCCAGCAGCCCAGGGGACAGCCAACACGGGAATGGCTACACCTTC.

V gene TRBV20-1 combines with J gene TRBJ2-2, with D tentatively TRBD2 (5 bases). V dropped 5 bases and J dropped 2 bases, with 9 bases sitting between them. The CDR3 sequence is 13 residues long. Germline lookup yields CDR1 DFQATT and CDR2 SNEGSKA (reference sequence). The CDR3 loop is CSASRENTGELFF. CDR3 nucleotide sequence: TGCAGTGCTTCCCGGGAAAACACCGGGGAGCTGTTTTTT.

The chain couples TRBV15 to TRBJ2-1, with TRBD2 matching over 9 bases. The CDR3 spans 16 residues. Trimming removed 5 bases from V and 10 bases from J; junction bases left unmatched: 15. CDR1 and CDR2 (germline): LNHNV, YYDKDF (reference sequence). The CDR3 bases are TGTGCCACCAGCGGCGCGGGGGGGCCCCATACTAGCGAGCAGTTCTTC. It encodes CATSGAGGPHTSEQFF. Full variable domain (missing parts from reference TRBV15 and TRBJ2-1): DAMVIQNPRYQVTQFGKPVTLSCSQTLNHNVMYWYQQKSSQAPKLLFHYYDKDFNNEADTPDNFQSRRPNTSFCFLDIRSPGLGDTAMYLCATSGAGGPHTSEQFFGPGTRLTVL.

This chain links TRBV7-9 with TRBJ1-2; perhaps TRBD1 as D (5 bases). The CDR3 sequence is 18 residues long. Germline assignment: CDR1 SEHNR and CDR2 FQNEAQ (reference sequence). V dropped 5 bases and J dropped 5 bases, with 27 bases sitting between them. In DNA form, the CDR3 reads TGTGCCAGCAGCCCTCCCTCCTCGGCTAGGGCAGGGAGGTATGGCTACACCTTC. It encodes CASSPPSSARAGRYGYTF.

The chain recombines TRBV29-1 with TRBJ1-2; D is uncertain. Trimming removed 0 bases at V and 2 bases at J, with 4 bases between. The germline V gene encodes CDR1 SQVTM and CDR2 ANQGSEA. The CDR3 has 12 amino acids. CDR3: CSVEDRNYGYTF. DNA for the CDR3: TGCAGCGTTGAAGATCGCAACTATGGCTACACCTTC.

This chain joins TRBV14 and TRBJ1-1; weak D call: TRBD1 (6 bases). CDR1 SGHDN and CDR2 FVKESK come from the germline V gene. The CDR3 runs to 18 residues. Trimming took 2 bases from V and 3 from J, leaving 22 bases between them. CDR3 in DNA: TGTGCCAGCAGCCAACGCTTAGGGACACTTATTTTCGACACTGAAGCTTTCTTT. Encoded protein: CASSQRLGTLIFDTEAFF.

The CDR3 region is CASTQILGGGQDTQYF. The CDR3 nucleotides are TGTGCCAGCACCCAAATCCTTGGAGGGGGACAAGATACGCAGTATTTT. This rearrangement joins TRBV28 to TRBJ2-3; D assignment may be TRBD1 or TRBD2 (6 bases each). The V and J ends lost 7 bases and 5 bases respectively, with 22 bases between them. This CDR3 spans 16 amino acids. Germline-derived CDR1 and CDR2 are MDHEN and SYDVKM.

The chain has TRBV7-2 and TRBJ1-2; D is ambiguous. The CDR3 has 13 residues. Trimming pared 1 base from V and 4 bases from J, leaving 7 bases between. Germline CDR1 SGHTA, CDR2 FQGNSA. For the CDR3, the DNA is TGTGCCAGCAGCTTAGACTCCAGCTATGGCTACACCTTC. It specifies CASSLDSSYGYTF.

This clonotype appeared a single time. V and J are TRBV29-1 and TRBJ2-2; weak D call: TRBD1 (6 bases). Trimming took off 1 base at V and 4 bases at J, with 16 bases between the two ends. Germline CDR1 SQVTM, CDR2 ANQGSEA. CDR3 length equals 16 residues. The CDR3 loop reads CSVEGLGTTGTGELFF. The CDR3 DNA is TGCAGCGTTGAAGGTTTGGGGACAACAGGCACCGGGGAGCTGTTTTTT.

This sequence joins TRBV2 and TRBJ2-2; 7 bases match TRBD1. Germline values: CDR1 SNHLY, CDR2 FYNNEI. CDR3 length: 13 residues. The V gene end was trimmed by 7 bases and the J gene end by 6 bases; junction bases not matched to a gene: 5. CDR3 coding DNA: TGTGCCAGCACGACAGGGTCGGCCGGGGAGCTGTTTTTT. Amino acid sequence: CASTTGSAGELFF. The whole variable domain, filled in from reference TRBV2 and TRBJ2-2, reads EPEVTQTPSHQVTQMGQEVILRCVPISNHLYFYWYRQILGQKVEFLVSFYNNEISEKSEIFDDQFSVERPDGSNFTLKIRSTKLEDSAMYFCASTTGSAGELFFGEGSRLTVL.

The gene calls are TRBV28 and TRBJ2-7; D is ambiguous. Germline CDR1 is MDHEN and CDR2 is SYDVKM. V was cut by 1 base and J by 6 bases, with 4 bases left in between. The length of the CDR3 is 11 residues. In DNA, the CDR3 is TGTGCCAGCAGTTTATTCCCCGAGCAGTACTTC. It translates to CASSLFPEQYF. The full variable domain, rest sourced from reference TRBV28 and TRBJ2-7, is DVKVTQSSRYLVKRTGEKVFLECVQDMDHENMFWYRQDPGLGLRLIYFSYDVKMKEKGDIPEGYSVSREKKERFSLILESASTNQTSMYLCASSLFPEQYFGPGTRLTVT.

The J gene is TRBJ2-2, the V gene TRBV4-2; D is unclear. The CDR3 consists of 15 residues. The V gene lost 0 bases and the J gene lost 0 bases, with 5 bases spanning the gap. Germline V gene lookup returns CDR1 LGHNA and CDR2 YNFKEQ. The DNA of the CDR3 is TGTGCCAGCAGCCAAGAAAATGCGAACACCGGGGAGCTGTTTTTT. Translation gives CASSQENANTGELFF.

The gene calls are TRBV30 and TRBJ2-2; D call uncertain. V lost 4 bases and J lost 4, with 13 bases in between. The CDR3 has 14 amino acids. Germline V gene lookup returns CDR1 GTSNPN and CDR2 SVGIG (reference sequence). The CDR3 loop reads CAWNWGLSTGELFF. CDR3 in DNA: TGTGCCTGGAATTGGGGTTTGAGCACCGGGGAGCTGTTTTTT.

The chain couples TRBV27 to TRBJ2-1; 7 positions agree with TRBD2. V gave up 0 bases and J gave up 8 bases; unmatched junction bases: 7. Germline V gives CDR1 MNHEY, CDR2 SMNVEV (reference sequence). The CDR3 runs to 15 residues. The DNA of the CDR3 is TGTGCCAGCAGTTTATCGGGGGGAGGGAGATATGAGCAGTTCTTC. This encodes CASSLSGGGRYEQFF.

The chain recombines TRBV3-1 with TRBJ1-5; TRBD1 might be the D (5 bases). This CDR3 contains 17 residues. Germline V gives CDR1 LGHDT, CDR2 YNNKEL (reference sequence). V lost 2 bases, J lost 2 bases, and 16 bases lay in between. The CDR3 coding sequence is TGTGCCAGCAGCCAACTACCTGGGCAGGGTGGCAATCAGCCCCAGCATTTT. Its translation: CASSQLPGQGGNQPQHF.

The chain employs TRBV12-3 or TRBV12-4 and TRBJ1-1; D perhaps matches TRBD1 (5 bases). CDR3 length: 15 amino acids. Trimming left V 5 bases short and J 0 bases short, with 13 bases between. CDR3 sequence: CASSPARGVNTEAFF. CDR3 bases: TGTGCCAGCAGTCCCGCCCGGGGGGTGAACACTGAAGCTTTCTTT.

The chain joins TRBV19 to TRBJ2-2; tentatively, D is TRBD2 (5 bases). Germline loops: CDR1 LNHDA, CDR2 SQIVND (reference sequence). Trimming pared 3 bases from V and 4 bases from J, leaving 6 bases between. CDR3 size: 13 residues. In nucleotides, the CDR3 is TGTGCCAGTAGTATGGGGAGCACCGGGGAGCTGTTTTTT. This codes for CASSMGSTGELFF.

V usage is TRBV7-3 and J usage is TRBJ2-2; 10 nucleotides agree with TRBD1. This CDR3 has 15 residues. V shed 5 bases and J 6 bases; nucleotides not matched to a gene: 6. Germline values: CDR1 SGHTA, CDR2 FQGTGA. The DNA for the CDR3 is TGTGCCAGCAGCCCTGGACAGGGGGGATCCGGGGAGCTGTTTTTT. Protein sequence: CASSPGQGGSGELFF.